This T cell receptor (beta chain) was sequenced during a study of patients and donors after allogeneic stem cell transplantation. TCRdb reprocessed the RT-PCR reads via MiXCR and lists one record per CDR3 protein. The sample has 150,000 to 200,000 distinct CDR3 sequences; around 30% are singletons. V was clipped by 4 bases and J by 2 bases; unmatched bases: 6. Germline V gene sequence: CDR1 SEHNR, CDR2 FQNEAQ (reference sequence). CDR3 length: 17 residues. The sequenced sample was blood, either unsorted or a sorted T cell fraction (not recorded which). This TCR derives from a human donor who was either an allogeneic HSCT recipient or a stem cell or donor lymphocyte infusion donor (not recorded which). It is not recorded whose cells these are; they may come from a transplant donor. The chain couples TRBV7-9 to TRBJ2-3; 13 nucleotides agree with TRBD2. This CDR3 is CASSYAGTSGTTDTQYF. In DNA form, the CDR3 reads TGTGCCAGCAGCTATGCCGGGACTAGCGGGACCACAGATACGCAGTATTTT.